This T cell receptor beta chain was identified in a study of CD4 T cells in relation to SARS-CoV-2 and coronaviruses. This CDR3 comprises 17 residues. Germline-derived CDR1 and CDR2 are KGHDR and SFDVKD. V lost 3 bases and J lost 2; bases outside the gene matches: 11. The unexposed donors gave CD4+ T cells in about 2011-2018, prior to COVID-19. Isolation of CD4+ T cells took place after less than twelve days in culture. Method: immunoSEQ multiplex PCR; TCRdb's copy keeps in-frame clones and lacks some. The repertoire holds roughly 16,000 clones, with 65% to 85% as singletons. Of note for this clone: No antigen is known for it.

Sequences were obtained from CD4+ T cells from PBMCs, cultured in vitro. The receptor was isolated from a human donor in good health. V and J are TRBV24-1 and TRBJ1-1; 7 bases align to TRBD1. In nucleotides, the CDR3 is TGTGCCACCAGTGATAGCCGAAAGACAGGGTCTAACACTGAAGCTTTCTTT. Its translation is CATSDSRKTGSNTEAFF.